The 32 T cell receptor beta chains in this list originate from one sample, sequenced in a study of cytomegalovirus exposure and HLA in healthy donors. Use of 60 Vbeta and 13 Jbeta primers characterized the PCR. Clones were read by immunoSEQ multiplex PCR, and TCRdb kept only the in-frame ones, dropping some. The sample comprises roughly 33,000 clones, 80% of which are singletons, and 6% rests with the top ten. What was sequenced was PBMCs. The receptors come from a male donor in good health and CMV-seronegative.

This chain links TRBV5-5 with TRBJ1-2; TRBD1 aligns across 7 bases. Germline V gives CDR1 SGHKS, CDR2 YYEKEE (reference sequence). V lost 0 bases to trimming and J lost 1 base; unmatched junction nucleotides: 3. The CDR3 is made up of 15 amino acids. CDR3 nucleotide sequence: TGTGCCAGCAGCTTGGGACAGGGACGTAACTATGGCTACACCTTC. Its translation is CASSLGQGRNYGYTF. Looking up the rest from reference TRBV5-5 and TRBJ1-2 gives the full variable domain: DAGVTQSPTHLIKTRGQQVTLRCSPISGHKSVSWYQQVLGQGPQFIFQYYEKEERGRGNFPDRFSARQFPNYSSELNVNALLLGDSALYLCASSLGQGRNYGYTFGSGTRLTVV.

The chain carries TRBV30 and TRBJ2-2; weak D call: TRBD1 (5 bases). Trimming took off 2 bases at V and 7 bases at J, with 11 bases between the two ends. Germline-derived CDR1 and CDR2 are GTSNPN and SVGIG (reference sequence). The CDR3 loop spans 13 amino acids. The CDR3 loop reads CAWSRGFDGELFF. For the CDR3, the DNA is TGTGCCTGGAGTAGGGGCTTTGACGGGGAGCTGTTTTTT.

This chain connects TRBV5-1 to TRBJ1-1, with D unresolved. Germline CDR1 SGHRS, CDR2 YFSETQ. V was pared by 1 base and J by 6 bases, with 10 bases between. This CDR3 comprises 13 residues. The CDR3, as DNA: TGCGCCAGCAGCTTGCCGGGGTTGGCTGAAGCTTTCTTT. Encoded protein: CASSLPGLAEAFF.

The chain uses TRBV4-1 and TRBJ1-2; TRBD1 aligns across 9 bases. The germline CDR1 and CDR2 sequences are MGHRA and YSYEKL. CDR3 length equals 13 residues. Trimming at V came to 4 bases and at J to 12 bases, leaving 9 bases not matched to a gene. In DNA form, the CDR3 reads TGCGCCAGCAGCCCCCGGACAGGGGAGGTCAACACCTTC. It codes for CASSPRTGEVNTF.

The chain recombines TRBV5-6 with TRBJ1-2; 7 bases are a match to TRBD1. Trimming at V came to 1 base and at J to 4 bases, leaving 7 bases not matched to a gene. Per the germline V gene, CDR1 is SGHDT and CDR2 is YYEEEE. The CDR3 consists of 15 residues. CDR3 in amino acids: CASSLLVGDSYGYTF. CDR3 in DNA: TGTGCCAGCAGCTTGCTGGTGGGGGACAGCTATGGCTACACCTTC.

This clone was counted once. V usage is TRBV5-4 and J usage is TRBJ1-6, with D possibly TRBD1 on 6 matching bases. The germline CDR1 and CDR2 sequences are SGHNT and YYREEE (reference sequence). The CDR3 is 15 residues long. Trimming stripped 4 bases from V and 9 bases from J, with 17 bases between. CDR3 sequence (DNA): TGTGCCAGCAGCGCGGCCCAGGGGCCACGTTCACCCCTCCACTTT. Residues: CASSAAQGPRSPLHF.

J is TRBJ2-7 and V is TRBV7-9, with TRBD2 identical over 10 bases. Losses at the gene ends were 5 bases for V and 2 bases for J; bases not matched to a gene: 12. Per germline, CDR1 SEHNR and CDR2 FQNEAQ (reference sequence). The CDR3 runs 17 residues. The CDR3 nucleotides read TGTGCCAGCAGCACTTCTCGGACTAGCGGAGGGACCTACGAGCAGTACTTC. It specifies CASSTSRTSGGTYEQYF.

This clone was recorded a few times. V gene TRBV6-5 combines with J gene TRBJ1-5; D perhaps matches TRBD1 (6 bases). V was trimmed by 6 bases and J by 3 bases, leaving 12 bases between them. Germline V gene sequence: CDR1 MNHEY, CDR2 SVGAGI. This CDR3 spans 14 amino acids. CDR3 protein: CASSLDRFNQPQHF. The CDR3 bases are TGTGCCAGCAGCCTCGACAGGTTCAATCAGCCCCAGCATTTT.

The J gene is TRBJ2-5, the V gene TRBV29-1; weak D call: TRBD1 (6 bases). The CDR3 runs 17 residues. Germline values: CDR1 SQVTM, CDR2 ANQGSEA. This CDR3 reads CRAPFGQGNAGWVTQYF. The CDR3 bases are TGCAGGGCCCCTTTCGGGCAGGGGAACGCAGGGTGGGTGACCCAGTACTTC.

The chain employs TRBV11-3 and TRBJ2-7; 7 bases line up with TRBD2. The ends lost 6 bases at V and 7 bases at J; junction bases unmatched: 9. The germline V gene has CDR1 SGHNT and CDR2 YENEEA. There are 13 residues in the CDR3. The CDR3 loop reads CASSWTSKHEQYF. The CDR3 region has the DNA TGTGCCAGCAGTTGGACTAGTAAGCATGAGCAGTACTTC.

The CDR3 sequence is CASSTGQGALDEQYF. CDR3 DNA sequence: TGTGCCAGCAGCACCGGACAGGGGGCTTTGGACGAGCAGTACTTC. The chain links TRBV7-9 to TRBJ2-7; 11 bases match TRBD1. Per germline, CDR1 SEHNR and CDR2 FQNEAQ (reference sequence). This CDR3 has 15 amino acids. J lost 5 bases, V lost 5 bases, and 8 bases had no gene match.

This chain connects TRBV29-1 to TRBJ1-1; weak D call: TRBD1 (6 bases). Trimming stripped 7 bases from V and 1 base from J, with 13 bases between. CDR1 is SQVTM, CDR2 ANQGSEA, per germline. This CDR3 comprises 13 residues. CDR3 protein: CSARRGQNTEAFF. In nucleotides, the CDR3 is TGCAGCGCCCGACGGGGACAGAACACTGAAGCTTTCTTT.

The V call is TRBV6-5, the J call TRBJ2-1; 10 nucleotides line up with TRBD1. The V segment lost 2 bases and the J segment 8 bases; nucleotides outside the gene matches: 6. The CDR3 has 15 amino acids. Germline loops: CDR1 MNHEY, CDR2 SVGAGI. CDR3 amino acids: CASSYEGTGVYEQFF. CDR3 in DNA: TGTGCCAGCAGTTACGAAGGGACAGGGGTATATGAGCAGTTCTTC.

This chain links TRBV5-8 with TRBJ1-5; TRBD1 aligns across 7 bases. V gave up 2 bases and J gave up 0 bases; unmatched junction bases: 5. The CDR3 is made up of 16 amino acids. Germline V CDR1 and CDR2: SGHTS, YDEGEE. The CDR3 DNA follows: TGTGCCAGCAGCTTTAGGGGGCCTTATAGCAATCAGCCCCAGCATTTT. Protein: CASSFRGPYSNQPQHF. The variable domain in full, with the rest retrieved from reference TRBV5-8 and TRBJ1-5, is EAGVTQSPTHLIKTRGQQATLRCSPISGHTSVYWYQQALGLGLQFLLWYDEGEERNRGNFPPRFSGRQFPNYSSELNVNALELEDSALYLCASSFRGPYSNQPQHFGDGTRLSIL.

In this sample, this clone turned up a few times. V gene TRBV18 combines with J gene TRBJ2-1; 12 nucleotides line up with TRBD1. The length of the CDR3 is 16 residues. V was clipped by 1 base and J by 7 bases; unmatched bases: 5. Germline V gives CDR1 KGHSH, CDR2 LQKENI. In DNA, the CDR3 is TGTGCCAGCTCACCACGGTCGGGACAGGGGGCTAATGAGCAGTTCTTC. It yields the protein CASSPRSGQGANEQFF. Filled out from reference TRBV18 and TRBJ2-1, the complete variable domain reads NAGVMQNPRHLVRRRGQEARLRCSPMKGHSHVYWYRQLPEEGLKFMVYLQKENIIDESGMPKERFSAEFPKEGPSILRIQQVVRGDSAAYFCASSPRSGQGANEQFFGPGTRLTVL.

The chain joins TRBV29-1 to TRBJ1-4; D is unclear. V gave up 7 bases and J gave up 5 bases, with 11 bases separating them. The CDR3 sequence is 12 residues long. CDR1 and CDR2 from the germline V gene are SQVTM and ANQGSEA. Here the CDR3 reads CSAGGENEKLFF. CDR3 in DNA: TGCAGCGCCGGCGGCGAGAATGAAAAACTGTTTTTT.

V is TRBV5-4 and J is TRBJ1-2, with 11 bases that match TRBD1. V lost 3 bases, J lost 5 bases, and 0 bases stayed unmatched. The CDR3 has 13 amino acids. CDR1 is SGHNT, CDR2 YYREEE, per germline (reference sequence). CDR3: CASSWDRGYGYTF. CDR3 sequence (DNA): TGTGCCAGCAGCTGGGACAGGGGGTATGGCTACACCTTC.

This clone was detected a few times. The V and J genes are TRBV7-2 and TRBJ1-5; possibly TRBD1 for D (5 bases). In germline, CDR1 is SGHTA, CDR2 FQGNSA. This CDR3 region has 15 residues. V was shortened by 3 bases and J by 1 base, with 10 bases between the two germline ends. The CDR3 DNA reads as TGTGCCAGCAGCTTTGCCGGACACAGCAATCAGCCCCAGCATTTT. Translation: CASSFAGHSNQPQHF.

The rearrangement uses TRBV25-1 and TRBJ1-3; tentatively, D is TRBD1 (5 bases). V lost 5 bases, J lost 3 bases, and 8 bases lay in between. Germline loops: CDR1 MGHDK, CDR2 SYGVNS. This CDR3 has 13 residues. The CDR3 loop is CASSRGGGNTIYF. CDR3 sequence (DNA): TGTGCCAGCAGTAGGGGAGGTGGAAACACCATATATTTT.

The chain employs TRBV15 and TRBJ1-5, with D possibly matching TRBD1 (5 bases). Germline V gives CDR1 LNHNV, CDR2 YYDKDF (reference sequence). The CDR3 contains 15 residues. V was trimmed by 0 bases and J by 9 bases, leaving 15 bases between them. CDR3 protein: CATSRDRAGGRPQHF. The CDR3 region has the DNA TGTGCCACCAGCAGAGATAGGGCCGGGGGTCGGCCCCAGCATTTT.

This clone was picked up one time. The J gene is TRBJ2-7, the V gene TRBV5-1; 7 bases map to TRBD1. Losses at the gene ends were 1 base for V and 4 bases for J; bases not matched to a gene: 5. The CDR3 is made up of 14 amino acids. Germline V gene data show CDR1 as SGHRS and CDR2 as YFSETQ. CDR3 sequence (DNA): TGCGCCAGCAGCTTGATAGGGGGCGGGTACGAGCAGTACTTC. It yields the protein CASSLIGGGYEQYF.

The CDR3 reads CASSASGGLYGYTF. CDR3 DNA sequence: TGTGCCAGCAGCGCATCAGGGGGTCTATATGGCTACACCTTC. V gene TRBV9 combines with J gene TRBJ1-2; TRBD1 agrees at 7 bases. Trimming cost V 3 bases and J 5 bases; bases outside gene matches: 7. From germline, CDR1 is SGDLS and CDR2 YYNGEE. CDR3 length equals 14 residues. Full variable domain (outside the CDR3, taken from reference TRBV9 and TRBJ1-2): DSGVTQTPKHLITATGQRVTLRCSPRSGDLSVYWYQQSLDQGLQFLIQYYNGEERAKGNILERFSAQQFPDLHSELNLSSLELGDSALYFCASSASGGLYGYTFGSGTRLTVV.

This chain connects TRBV19 to TRBJ1-5; the match to TRBD1 covers 11 bases. Unmatched junction bases numbered 3, after V lost 0 bases and J lost 2 bases. The CDR3 length is 17 residues. Germline V gives CDR1 LNHDA, CDR2 SQIVND (reference sequence). This CDR3 is CASSIDGTGGGNQPQHF. The CDR3 coding sequence is TGTGCCAGTAGTATAGATGGGACAGGGGGTGGCAATCAGCCCCAGCATTTT.

V usage is TRBV5-8 and J usage is TRBJ1-1; no definite D call. Trimming left V 4 bases short and J 4 bases short, with 14 bases between. This CDR3 has 14 residues. CDR1 SGHTS and CDR2 YDEGEE come from the germline V gene. CDR3: CASSPGEGSTEAFF. The DNA for the CDR3 is TGTGCCAGCAGCCCCGGTGAGGGAAGCACTGAAGCTTTCTTT.

The V call is TRBV19, the J call TRBJ1-2; 7 bases fit TRBD1. Germline V gives CDR1 LNHDA, CDR2 SQIVND (reference sequence). J was trimmed by 9 bases and V by 7 bases; bases with no gene match: 5. The CDR3 runs to 11 residues. The CDR3 nucleotides are TGTGCCAGTAAGAGGGGGCGTCGCTACACCTTC. Translated, it gives CASKRGRRYTF.

This clone was seen only once. The CDR3 here is CASSNLTSGALIYF. CDR3 bases: TGTGCCAGCAGCAACCTAACGTCGGGAGCCCTCATATATTTT. V and J are TRBV7-9 and TRBJ1-3; D uncertain. Trimming took 5 bases from V and 12 from J, leaving 20 bases between them. The CDR3 length is 14 residues. Germline V gene lookup returns CDR1 SEHNR and CDR2 FQNEAQ (reference sequence).

The chain couples TRBV9 to TRBJ1-1; 7 bases line up with TRBD1. After removal of 3 bases from V and 9 bases from J, the junction contained 8 bases not matched to a gene. The CDR3 is 13 residues long. Germline V gene lookup returns CDR1 SGDLS and CDR2 YYNGEE. CDR3 nucleotides: TGTGCCAGCAGCGGACGAGACAGGGATAAAGCTTTCTTT. As protein: CASSGRDRDKAFF.

The CDR3 loop is CASSLGGQYEQYF. The DNA for the CDR3 is TGTGCCAGCAGCTTAGGGGGACAATACGAGCAGTACTTC. This chain uses TRBV5-6 with TRBJ2-7; perhaps TRBD1 as D (6 bases). Germline loops: CDR1 SGHDT, CDR2 YYEEEE. Trimming took 2 bases from V and 4 from J, leaving 10 bases between them. The CDR3 is 13 amino acids.

This chain connects TRBV18 to TRBJ2-5; 10 bases align to TRBD1. The V and J ends lost 3 bases and 4 bases, in that order; junction bases with no gene match: 5. The V gene's germline CDR1 is KGHSH and CDR2 LQKENI. This CDR3 region has 15 residues. CDR3 loop: CASSPGTGVGETQYF. DNA of the CDR3: TGTGCCAGCTCACCCGGGACAGGGGTAGGAGAGACCCAGTACTTC.

This sequence joins TRBV7-9 and TRBJ2-1, with 7 bases aligning to TRBD2. The germline V gene has CDR1 SEHNR and CDR2 FQNEAQ (reference sequence). The ends lost 4 bases at V and 1 base at J; junction bases unmatched: 1. The CDR3 loop spans 14 amino acids. Here the CDR3 reads CASSWGGSYNEQFF. CDR3 sequence (DNA): TGTGCCAGCAGCTGGGGGGGGTCCTACAATGAGCAGTTCTTC.

The V gene is TRBV6-4, the J gene TRBJ1-1; D gene unclear. The CDR3 sequence is 14 residues long. Trimming left V 6 bases short and J 4 bases short, with 15 bases between. In germline, CDR1 is MRHNA, CDR2 SNTAGT. CDR3 coding DNA: TGTGCCAGCAGCCCTAATAGAGAGGGCACTGAAGCTTTCTTT. Translating gives CASSPNREGTEAFF.

The V gene is TRBV29-1, the J gene TRBJ2-3; tentatively, D is TRBD2 (6 bases). The CDR3 has 13 amino acids. The germline gives CDR1 SQVTM, CDR2 ANQGSEA. Trimming removed 6 bases from V and 3 bases from J, with 13 bases in between. This chain's CDR3 is CSVRRGRTDTQYF. The CDR3, as DNA: TGCAGCGTACGTCGGGGGAGAACAGATACGCAGTATTTT.